Each of the 27 T cell receptor beta chains below was sequenced from the same sample in a study of a mutant IDH1 vaccine in newly diagnosed glioma. The method was immunoSEQ multiplex PCR; TCRdb's version includes in-frame clones alone and lacks a portion of them. The data show roughly 40,000 clones, approximately 90% seen once. Time point reported: week 5, during vaccination. It was 300 ug of mutant IDH1 20-mer peptide that made up each vaccine dose, given with topical imiquimod. No cognate antigen is known for these TCRs. The material was PBMCs, obtained from a glioma patient whose treatment included an IDH1 peptide vaccine. The receptors were sampled from a man aged 50-59 years with glioma.

J is TRBJ1-2 and V is TRBV7-3; weak D call: TRBD1 (5 bases). Trimming removed 4 bases at V and 8 bases at J, with 17 bases between. The CDR3 covers 14 residues. The germline V gene has CDR1 SGHTA and CDR2 FQGTGA. The chain's CDR3 is CASSSPGGGMGYTF. The CDR3 region has the DNA TGTGCCAGCAGCTCCCCTGGGGGGGGTATGGGCTACACCTTC.

This chain connects TRBV4-2 to TRBJ2-1; 8 bases match TRBD2. This CDR3 spans 17 amino acids. Losses at the gene ends were 0 bases for V and 5 bases for J; bases not matched to a gene: 9. Germline V gives CDR1 LGHNA, CDR2 YNFKEQ. In DNA, the CDR3 is TGTGCCAGCAGCCAAGACCCCGGGCGGGGGGAAGACAATGAGCAGTTCTTC. It encodes CASSQDPGRGEDNEQFF.

The chain recombines TRBV7-9 with TRBJ2-1; perhaps TRBD2 as D (6 bases). The CDR3 length is 17 residues. Per germline, CDR1 SEHNR and CDR2 FQNEAQ (reference sequence). V lost 6 bases, J lost 6 bases, and 24 bases lay in between. This chain's CDR3 is CASRLGGRGGYLNEQFF. In DNA form, the CDR3 reads TGTGCCAGCAGGTTGGGTGGGCGGGGCGGCTATCTCAATGAGCAGTTCTTC.

The chain recombines TRBV15 with TRBJ1-5, with unresolved D. Trimming cost V 3 bases and J 2 bases, with 29 bases left between them. The CDR3 spans 21 residues. Per germline, CDR1 LNHNV and CDR2 YYDKDF (reference sequence). This CDR3 is CATSREHTYSIGGHGNQPQHF. In DNA, the CDR3 is TGTGCCACCAGCAGGGAACACACATACTCGATTGGTGGGCATGGCAATCAGCCCCAGCATTTT.

DNA of the CDR3: TGTGCCAGCAGGGCTAGCGGGGAGCTGTTTTTT. Amino acid sequence: CASRASGELFF. This rearrangement joins TRBV5-6 to TRBJ2-2; D is unresolved. The germline gives CDR1 SGHDT, CDR2 YYEEEE. V gave up 5 bases and J gave up 7 bases, with 6 bases separating them. The CDR3 runs to 11 residues.

V is TRBV7-4 and J is TRBJ2-7; TRBD1 matches at 7 bases. The germline V gene encodes CDR1 SGHVT and CDR2 SQSDAQ. CDR3 length: 14 residues. The V and J ends lost 3 bases and 3 bases, in that order; junction bases with no gene match: 5. Here the CDR3 DNA reads TGTGCCAGCAGCTTTCAGACAGGGAGCTACGAGCAGTACTTC. Its translation is CASSFQTGSYEQYF.

The genes are TRBV9 and TRBJ1-3; D not resolved. This CDR3 spans 14 amino acids. The V end lost 0 bases, the J end lost 2 bases, and 6 bases lay between the germline ends. The germline V gene has CDR1 SGDLS and CDR2 YYNGEE. CDR3 loop: CASSVDMAGNTIYF. DNA for the CDR3: TGTGCCAGCAGCGTAGATATGGCTGGAAACACCATATATTTT.

The chain employs TRBV7-9 and TRBJ2-1; 10 nucleotides line up with TRBD2. The CDR3 sequence is 15 residues long. V shed 4 bases and J 7 bases; nucleotides not matched to a gene: 7. Germline V gives CDR1 SEHNR, CDR2 FQNEAQ (reference sequence). The CDR3 bases are TGTGCCAGCAGCTCGAGGGCTAGCGGGAGTAATGAGCAGTTCTTC. Its protein product is CASSSRASGSNEQFF.

The chain couples TRBV5-1 to TRBJ2-7; 12 positions agree with TRBD2. This CDR3 is built from 15 residues. Germline values: CDR1 SGHRS, CDR2 YFSETQ. V was clipped by 4 bases and J by 3 bases; unmatched bases: 5. CDR3 loop: CASSLGTSGHYEQYF. The CDR3, as DNA: TGCGCCAGCAGCCTCGGGACTAGCGGGCACTACGAGCAGTACTTC.

The chain uses TRBV4-1 and TRBJ1-5; TRBD1 agrees at 8 bases. CDR1 is MGHRA, CDR2 YSYEKL, per germline. Germline trimming cut 2 bases from V and 5 bases from J; bases unmatched to any gene: 2. CDR3 length equals 14 residues. CDR3 nucleotides: TGCGCCAGCAGCCAAAAGGACAGGGATCAGCCCCAGCATTTT. It translates to CASSQKDRDQPQHF.

The V call is TRBV7-2, the J call TRBJ2-7; D might be TRBD1 (6 bases). Deletions cut 3 bases from V and 5 bases from J, with 11 bases between. The CDR3 covers 13 residues. The germline gives CDR1 SGHTA, CDR2 FQGNSA. The CDR3 DNA follows: TGTGCCAGCAGCTTGTGGACAGTCGACGAGCAGTACTTC. This gives the protein CASSLWTVDEQYF.

CDR3 in DNA: TGTGCCAGCAGCCGCGGTGGGGCCAACGTCCTGACTTTC. This translates into CASSRGGANVLTF. The J gene is TRBJ2-6, the V gene TRBV11-3; the D is unclear. Germline CDR1 SGHNT, CDR2 YENEEA. The CDR3 is 13 amino acids. Trimming took off 5 bases at V and 3 bases at J, with 5 bases between the two ends.

This chain uses TRBV18 with TRBJ1-5; the D gene is possibly TRBD1 (5 bases). The CDR3 sequence is 15 residues long. Trimming took 2 bases from V and 0 from J, leaving 8 bases between them. Germline V gene lookup returns CDR1 KGHSH and CDR2 LQKENI. CDR3 sequence (DNA): TGTGCCAGCTCACCATTAGGGGATAGCAATCAGCCCCAGCATTTT. Translation gives CASSPLGDSNQPQHF.

The DNA for the CDR3 is TGTGCCAGAAGCTTGGCCCGTGATCGCCATAATTCACCCCTCCACTTT. As protein: CARSLARDRHNSPLHF. This chain uses TRBV5-3 with TRBJ1-6; no definite D call. TRBV5-3 is an ORF, with its function uncertain. The CDR3 is 16 amino acids. Between the trimmed V and J ends, which lost 0 bases and 5 bases, there was a span of 12 bases.

The chain employs TRBV7-6 and TRBJ1-5; maybe TRBD1 (5 bases). Germline lookup yields CDR1 SGHVS and CDR2 FNYEAQ. CDR3 length: 15 residues. V lost 2 bases, J lost 1 base, and 9 bases lay in between. As DNA, the CDR3 is TGTGCCAGCAGCTTAAGGGCAGGGAGCAATCAGCCCCAGCATTTT. Translation: CASSLRAGSNQPQHF.

In DNA, the CDR3 is TGCGCCAGCAGCCACGGACAGGGGGCTGACGAGCAGTACTTC. It encodes CASSHGQGADEQYF. The chain has TRBV4-1 and TRBJ2-7; 11 bases agree with TRBD1. The germline gives CDR1 MGHRA, CDR2 YSYEKL. The CDR3 is made up of 14 amino acids. Losses at the gene ends were 3 bases for V and 5 bases for J; bases not matched to a gene: 3.

J is TRBJ2-7 and V is TRBV19; D possibly corresponds to TRBD1 (6 bases). V lost 3 bases to trimming and J lost 2 bases, with 14 bases between them. Germline CDR1 reads LNHDA; CDR2 reads SQIVND (reference sequence). The CDR3 length is 15 residues. CDR3 DNA: TGTGCCAGTAGTATTCAGGAGCAGGGGACCTACGAGCAGTACTTC. Translation: CASSIQEQGTYEQYF.

The rearrangement links TRBV6-5 to TRBJ1-1, with 10 bases matching TRBD1. The germline V gene has CDR1 MNHEY and CDR2 SVGAGI. This CDR3 is 14 amino acids long. J gave up 7 bases and V 4 bases, and 6 bases lay outside the gene matches. The CDR3 bases are TGTGCCAGCAGTTTTTCTCGGACAGGGGGTGAAGCTTTCTTT. Its translation: CASSFSRTGGEAFF.

The genes are TRBV27 and TRBJ1-2; no reliable D call. CDR3 length equals 11 residues. Germline assignment: CDR1 MNHEY and CDR2 SMNVEV (reference sequence). The ends were cut back, 6 bases at V and 1 base at J, with 3 bases in the middle. The CDR3 here is CASRDNYGYTF. DNA of the CDR3: TGTGCCAGCAGAGATAACTATGGCTACACCTTC.

V usage is TRBV6-5 and J usage is TRBJ1-2, with a weak D call TRBD1 (5 bases). The CDR3 has 13 residues. The V end was cut by 6 bases, the J end by 2 bases, with 10 bases between. Looked up from germline, CDR1 is MNHEY and CDR2 is SVGAGI. The CDR3 reads CASSPRGNYGYTF. CDR3 sequence (DNA): TGTGCCAGCAGCCCCCGGGGGAACTATGGCTACACCTTC.

The chain uses TRBV18 and TRBJ2-1; 7 bases are a match to TRBD2. The V segment lost 7 bases and the J segment 4 bases; nucleotides outside the gene matches: 10. CDR3 length: 15 amino acids. Germline V gene lookup returns CDR1 KGHSH and CDR2 LQKENI. DNA of the CDR3: TGTGCCAGCTGCCGAGGCGGGAGCAGTTACAATGAGCAGTTCTTC. Translation gives CASCRGGSSYNEQFF.

Concerning this clone: This specimen includes other DNA sequences encoding the same CDR3. This rearrangement joins TRBV2 to TRBJ1-5, with D possibly being TRBD1 (5 bases). V was cut by 6 bases and J by 3 bases, with 9 bases left in between. CDR3 length: 13 amino acids. Germline loops: CDR1 SNHLY, CDR2 FYNNEI. CDR3: CASSRDYNQPQHF. For the CDR3, the DNA is TGTGCCAGCAGCCGGGACTACAATCAGCCCCAGCATTTT.

The CDR3 loop is CASNRDRARYEQYF. CDR3 nucleotides: TGTGCCAGCAACCGGGACAGGGCGAGGTACGAGCAGTACTTC. The chain links TRBV7-8 to TRBJ2-7, with 9 positions matching TRBD1. Germline CDR1 SGHVS, CDR2 FQNEAQ. This CDR3 has 14 residues. J lost 4 bases, V lost 7 bases, and 8 bases had no gene match.

The chain recombines TRBV30 with TRBJ2-5; D ambiguous. Germline V gene data show CDR1 as GTSNPN and CDR2 as SVGIG (reference sequence). This CDR3 comprises 12 residues. The V gene lost 0 bases and the J gene lost 0 bases, with 2 bases spanning the gap. This CDR3 reads CAWSVYQETQYF. CDR3 bases: TGTGCCTGGAGTGTCTACCAAGAGACCCAGTACTTC.

The chain uses TRBV4-3 and TRBJ1-2; 9 bases agree with TRBD1. The length of the CDR3 is 16 residues. Losses at the gene ends were 3 bases for V and 4 bases for J; bases not matched to a gene: 9. Germline CDR1 reads LGHNA; CDR2 reads YSLEER. DNA of the CDR3: TGCGCCAGCAGCCACCCTGACACAGGGGGCCTCTATGGCTACACCTTC. It yields the protein CASSHPDTGGLYGYTF.

J is TRBJ1-2 and V is TRBV2; no clear D. The CDR3 sequence is 13 residues long. V lost 6 bases and J lost 7, with 15 bases in between. The germline CDR1 and CDR2 sequences are SNHLY and FYNNEI. For the CDR3, the DNA is TGTGCCAGCAGGCCTTTATTAGTGGGTGGCTACACCTTC. Translation: CASRPLLVGGYTF.

V usage is TRBV4-2 and J usage is TRBJ2-7, with D perhaps TRBD2 (7 bases). CDR1 is LGHNA, CDR2 YNFKEQ, per germline. This CDR3 has 16 residues. V was clipped by 0 bases and J by 5 bases, with 17 bases between them. Here the CDR3 DNA reads TGTGCCAGCAGCCAAGATTTGAGGGGGGGTAGCCACGAGCAGTACTTC. Translated, it gives CASSQDLRGGSHEQYF.